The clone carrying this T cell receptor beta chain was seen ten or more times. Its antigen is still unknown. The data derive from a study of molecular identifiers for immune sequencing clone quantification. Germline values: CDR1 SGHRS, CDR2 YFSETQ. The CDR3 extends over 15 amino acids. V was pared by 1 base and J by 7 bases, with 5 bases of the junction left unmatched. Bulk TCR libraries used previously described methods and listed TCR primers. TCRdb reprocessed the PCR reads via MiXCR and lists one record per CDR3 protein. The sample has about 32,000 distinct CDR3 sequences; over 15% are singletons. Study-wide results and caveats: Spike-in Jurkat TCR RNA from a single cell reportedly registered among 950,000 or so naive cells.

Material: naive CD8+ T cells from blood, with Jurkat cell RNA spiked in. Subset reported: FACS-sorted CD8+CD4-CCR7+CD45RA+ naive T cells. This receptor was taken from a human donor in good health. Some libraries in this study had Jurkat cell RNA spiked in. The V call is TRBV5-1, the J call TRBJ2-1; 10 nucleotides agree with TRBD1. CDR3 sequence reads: CASSLQGTGVNEQFF. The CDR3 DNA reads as TGCGCCAGCAGCTTGCAGGGGACAGGGGTTAATGAGCAGTTCTTC. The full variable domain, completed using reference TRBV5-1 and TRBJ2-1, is KAGVTQTPRYLIKTRGQQVTLSCSPISGHRSVSWYQQTPGQGLQFLFEYFSETQRNKGNFPGRFSGRQFSNSRSEMNVSTLELGDSALYLCASSLQGTGVNEQFFGPGTRLTVL.